Below are 21 T cell receptor beta chains sequenced from a single sample in a study of molecular identifiers for immune sequencing clone quantification. In TCRdb, the PCR reads were re-called with MiXCR into one record per CDR3 protein. The sample has around 480,000 distinct CDR3 sequences, roughly a fifth seen once. Sequenced input: naive CD8+ T cells from blood, with Jurkat cell RNA spiked in. The subset here: FACS-sorted CD8+CD4-CCR7+CD45RA+ naive T cells. The receptors come from a human donor in good health. Some libraries in this study had Jurkat cell RNA spiked in.

This clonotype was recorded at least ten times. The chain joins TRBV20-1 to TRBJ2-7, with D tentatively TRBD1 or TRBD2 (5 bases each). Germline CDR1 DFQATT, CDR2 SNEGSKA (reference sequence). V shed 5 bases and J shed 0 bases, with 14 bases lying between them. The CDR3 totals 14 residues. CDR3 DNA: TGCAGTGCTGAGGGGACCTCTACCTCCTACGAGCAGTACTTC. It yields the protein CSAEGTSTSYEQYF.

This sequence joins TRBV12-3 or TRBV12-4 and TRBJ1-5; a possible D gene is TRBD1 (6 bases). CDR3 length: 16 amino acids. Between the trimmed V and J ends, which lost 5 bases and 5 bases, there was a span of 19 bases. The CDR3 DNA is TGTGCCAGCAGTCCCCCAGGGGCCTCCATGCATCAGCCCCAGCATTTT. Protein sequence: CASSPPGASMHQPQHF.

This clonotype was observed at least ten times. The chain is built from TRBV29-1 and TRBJ2-3; D may correspond to TRBD1 or TRBD2 (5 bases each). The CDR3 covers 15 residues. V lost 1 base, J lost 0 bases, and 11 bases lay in between. Germline loops: CDR1 SQVTM, CDR2 ANQGSEA. In DNA, the CDR3 is TGCAGCGTTGAAGGGGGGATATCTAGCACAGATACGCAGTATTTT. As protein: CSVEGGISSTDTQYF.

In this sample, this clonotype turned up many times. The V and J genes are TRBV7-9 and TRBJ2-2; D uncertain. V lost 5 bases to trimming and J lost 1 base, with 20 bases between them. The CDR3 has 18 amino acids. Germline CDR1 SEHNR, CDR2 FQNEAQ (reference sequence). This CDR3 is CASSSPHHDTQNTGELFF. The CDR3 DNA reads TGTGCCAGCAGCAGCCCTCACCACGACACCCAGAACACCGGGGAGCTGTTTTTT.

This clonotype was seen many times. The genes are TRBV28 and TRBJ1-2, with D maybe TRBD1 (6 bases). Trimming cost V 3 bases and J 7 bases, with 12 bases left between them. Germline V gene sequence: CDR1 MDHEN, CDR2 SYDVKM. The CDR3 is 13 residues long. The CDR3 loop is CASSLHRVRGYTF. CDR3 coding DNA: TGTGCCAGCAGTTTGCACAGGGTGCGTGGCTACACCTTC.

This clonotype was counted at least ten times. The chain recombines TRBV29-1 with TRBJ2-1; the match to TRBD2 covers 8 bases. The CDR3 is 15 residues long. Looked up from germline, CDR1 is SQVTM and CDR2 is ANQGSEA. J gave up 10 bases and V 7 bases, and 18 bases lay outside the gene matches. In nucleotides, the CDR3 is TGCAGCGCCGAAATTGGCGGGGGGCGGAGAGAGGAGCAGTTCTTC. It specifies CSAEIGGGRREEQFF.

This clonotype has ten or more counts. The chain combines TRBV6-6 with TRBJ2-7, with 7 nucleotides matching TRBD1. CDR3 length equals 14 residues. Germline V gene lookup returns CDR1 MNHNY and CDR2 SVGAGI (reference sequence). The V segment lost 0 bases and the J segment 3 bases; nucleotides outside the gene matches: 2. In DNA form, the CDR3 reads TGTGCCAGCAGTTACTCGGGACAGATCTACGAGCAGTACTTC. Protein sequence: CASSYSGQIYEQYF.

This clonotype has just a few counts. V usage is TRBV19 and J usage is TRBJ1-5; D not resolved. From germline, CDR1 is LNHDA and CDR2 SQIVND (reference sequence). The CDR3 is 12 amino acids. Trimming pared 3 bases from V and 7 bases from J, leaving 7 bases between. The CDR3 DNA is TGTGCCAGTAGTATCTCTTCCCAGCCCCAGCATTTT. It yields the protein CASSISSQPQHF.

This clonotype was seen many times. The V and J genes are TRBV29-1 and TRBJ2-7; the D gene could be TRBD1 or TRBD2 (7 bases each). This CDR3 has 14 residues. V dropped 3 bases and J dropped 6 bases, with 18 bases sitting between them. In germline, CDR1 is SQVTM, CDR2 ANQGSEA. CDR3 sequence reads: CSVEGVTGEGEQYF. The CDR3 nucleotides read TGCAGCGTTGAGGGTGTTACAGGGGAGGGCGAGCAGTACTTC.

This clonotype was detected many times. This sequence joins TRBV29-1 and TRBJ2-3; D tentatively reads TRBD1 or TRBD2 (5 bases each). Trimming left V 2 bases short and J 0 bases short, with 15 bases between. In germline, CDR1 is SQVTM, CDR2 ANQGSEA. The CDR3 spans 16 residues. The CDR3 sequence is CSVELSGAASTDTQYF. The CDR3 nucleotides are TGCAGCGTTGAACTTTCCGGGGCCGCGAGCACAGATACGCAGTATTTT.

This clonotype has at least ten counts. This sequence joins TRBV20-1 and TRBJ2-2; tentative D call: TRBD2 (5 bases). Between the trimmed V and J ends, which lost 4 bases and 6 bases, there was a span of 18 bases. The CDR3 contains 15 residues. Germline loops: CDR1 DFQATT, CDR2 SNEGSKA (reference sequence). This CDR3 reads CSATDYLESAGELFF. The CDR3 DNA sequence: TGCAGTGCTACCGACTACCTGGAGTCCGCCGGGGAGCTGTTTTTT.

This clonotype was picked up many times. V and J are TRBV4-1 and TRBJ1-3; no definite D call. The germline V and J ends were trimmed by 4 bases and 8 bases, with 12 bases remaining between them. This CDR3 region has 13 residues. Germline CDR1 is MGHRA and CDR2 is YSYEKL. The CDR3 spells CASSPVSVDTIYF. The CDR3 nucleotides are TGCGCCAGCAGCCCTGTTAGTGTGGACACCATATATTTT.

This clonotype was recorded a few times. The chain joins TRBV19 to TRBJ2-4, with 9 bases that match TRBD2. V shed 1 base and J 14 bases; nucleotides not matched to a gene: 6. Germline V gene data show CDR1 as LNHDA and CDR2 as SQIVND (reference sequence). The CDR3 totals 13 residues. The CDR3 region has the DNA TGTGCCAGTAGTATAGGACTAGCGGCCGTGAAGTACTTC. Its translation is CASSIGLAAVKYF. The whole variable domain, remainder taken from reference TRBV19 and TRBJ2-4, is DGGITQSPKYLFRKEGQNVTLSCEQNLNHDAMYWYRQDPGQGLRLIYYSQIVNDFQKGDIAEGYSVSREKKESFPLTVTSAQKNPTAFYLCASSIGLAAVKYFGAGTRLSVL.

This clonotype occurred a few times. This sequence joins TRBV4-3 and TRBJ2-3, with TRBD1 matching 7 bases. The CDR3 covers 17 residues. Germline V lookup: CDR1 LGHNA, CDR2 YSLEER. The V segment lost 1 base and the J segment 0 bases; nucleotides outside the gene matches: 7. The CDR3 is CASSQGIPGQSTDTQYF. The CDR3 DNA is TGCGCCAGCAGCCAAGGTATACCGGGACAGAGCACAGATACGCAGTATTTT.

This clonotype occurred many times. The chain joins TRBV28 to TRBJ2-7; a possible D gene is TRBD2 (5 bases). V lost 3 bases and J lost 0, with 12 bases in between. CDR3 length: 15 residues. The germline CDR1 and CDR2 sequences are MDHEN and SYDVKM. The chain's CDR3 is CASSFPRALSYEQYF. CDR3 DNA sequence: TGTGCCAGCAGTTTCCCGCGGGCCCTCTCCTACGAGCAGTACTTC.

The chain links TRBV19 to TRBJ2-7; a weak D match, TRBD2 (6 bases). This CDR3 comprises 14 residues. Trimming took 4 bases from V and 5 from J, leaving 15 bases between them. Germline assignment: CDR1 LNHDA and CDR2 SQIVND (reference sequence). The CDR3 region is CASSRPGLLNEQYF. The CDR3 DNA sequence: TGTGCCAGTAGTAGGCCGGGACTCCTTAACGAGCAGTACTTC.

Only a few counts were recorded for this clonotype. This chain connects TRBV29-1 to TRBJ1-2; unclear D gene. This CDR3 region has 11 residues. V lost 5 bases and J lost 0, with 4 bases in between. Germline V CDR1 and CDR2: SQVTM, ANQGSEA. This CDR3 reads CSVITNYGYTF. DNA of the CDR3: TGCAGCGTTATAACTAACTATGGCTACACCTTC. Combining the CDR3 with reference TRBV29-1 and TRBJ1-2 gives the whole variable domain SAVISQKPSRDICQRGTSLTIQCQVDSQVTMMFWYRQQPGQSLTLIATANQGSEATYESGFVIDKFPISRPNLTFSTLTVSNMSPEDSSIYLCSVITNYGYTFGSGTRLTVV.

The chain has TRBV15 and TRBJ2-5; 12 bases fit TRBD2. V shed 2 bases and J 7 bases; nucleotides not matched to a gene: 8. This CDR3 contains 16 residues. Germline loops: CDR1 LNHNV, CDR2 YYDKDF (reference sequence). As DNA, the CDR3 is TGTGCCACCAGCAGAAGGACTAGCGGGGATTCGTGGACCCAGTACTTC. Its protein product is CATSRRTSGDSWTQYF.

The chain combines TRBV4-1 with TRBJ1-2; no clear D gene. With 0 bases removed from V and 0 bases from J, the gap between germline ends came to 17 bases. There are 18 residues in the CDR3. The V gene's germline CDR1 is MGHRA and CDR2 YSYEKL. The CDR3 nucleotides are TGCGCCAGCAGCCAAGATCGGATGTGGACCCAGACTAACTATGGCTACACCTTC. Translated: CASSQDRMWTQTNYGYTF.

A word on this clonotype: Possible read error: a much larger clone is one base away. The CDR3 end shows no conserved phenylalanine or tryptophan, and so a read error is likely. The J gene is TRBJ1-6, the V gene TRBV14, with D hard to call. Trimming left V 0 bases short and J 5 bases short, with 17 bases between. CDR1 SGHDN and CDR2 FVKESK come from the germline V gene. The CDR3 is made up of 18 amino acids. CDR3 amino acids: CASSQDSPSLLDNSPLHS. The CDR3 region has the DNA TGTGCCAGCAGCCAAGATTCCCCCAGCTTACTGGATAATTCACCCCTCCACTCT.

This clonotype was seen more than once but under ten times. The genes are TRBV19 and TRBJ1-6, with 7 nucleotides matching TRBD1. Germline CDR1 LNHDA, CDR2 SQIVND (reference sequence). This CDR3 has 15 residues. V lost 6 bases, J lost 10 bases, and 12 bases stayed unmatched. CDR3 DNA: TGTGCCAGTAGGGAATACTGGGACAGTAAATCACCCCTCCACTTT. Its protein is CASREYWDSKSPLHF. Full variable domain (missing parts from reference TRBV19 and TRBJ1-6): DGGITQSPKYLFRKEGQNVTLSCEQNLNHDAMYWYRQDPGQGLRLIYYSQIVNDFQKGDIAEGYSVSREKKESFPLTVTSAQKNPTAFYLCASREYWDSKSPLHFGNGTRLTVT.